This T cell receptor beta chain was profiled in a study of cytomegalovirus exposure and HLA in healthy donors. Study results and limitations: The tendency of first-cohort TCR clusters to co-occur in the roughly 130 validation repertoires emerged from a later analysis. Cytomegalovirus status was reportedly diagnosed by the classifier with high specificity and sensitivity.

Repertoires were generated with immunoSEQ multiplex PCR, while TCRdb's copy carries only in-frame clones and drops some. The top ten clones hold roughly 5.3% of a sample with 35,000 to 50,000 clones, about 90% of them seen once. A remark on this clone: What it binds is unknown.

CDR1 LGHNA and CDR2 YNFKEQ come from the germline V gene. The CDR3 totals 15 residues. The germline V and J ends were trimmed by 0 bases and 6 bases, with 13 bases remaining between them. The receptor was isolated from a man between 18 and 35 years old in good health and CMV-seronegative. Source material: PBMCs. J is TRBJ2-3 and V is TRBV4-2, with a possible D match to TRBD1 (5 bases). The CDR3 reads CASSQEGQESDTQYF. The CDR3 bases are TGTGCCAGCAGCCAAGAGGGGCAGGAGTCTGATACGCAGTATTTT.